One sample yielded the 16 T cell receptor beta chains listed below, sequenced in a study of cytomegalovirus exposure and HLA in healthy donors. This PCR relied on a set of 60 Vbeta primers and 13 Jbeta primers. Clones were read by immunoSEQ multiplex PCR, and TCRdb kept only the in-frame ones, dropping some. The repertoire holds some 120,000 clones, with around 79% as singletons. What was sequenced was PBMCs. The origin of the receptors is a woman between 40 and 55 years old in good health and CMV-seronegative.

This clone was picked up one time. The chain uses TRBV15 and TRBJ1-4; tentatively, D is TRBD1 (6 bases). From germline, CDR1 is LNHNV and CDR2 YYDKDF (reference sequence). Trimming removed 5 bases from V and 2 bases from J, with 12 bases in between. The CDR3 is 15 amino acids. The CDR3 DNA reads as TGTGCCACCAGCCGATTGGGGGCGACTAATGAAAAACTGTTTTTT. Translating it yields CATSRLGATNEKLFF.

The V gene is TRBV6-5, the J gene TRBJ1-2, with TRBD1 matching over 10 bases. Trimming cost V 2 bases and J 8 bases; bases outside gene matches: 5. There are 14 residues in the CDR3. Germline-derived CDR1 and CDR2 are MNHEY and SVGAGI. The CDR3 protein is CASSYQGQGYGYTF. The CDR3 DNA is TGTGCCAGCAGTTACCAGGGACAGGGGTACGGCTACACCTTC.

This clone was counted a single time. V is TRBV13 and J is TRBJ2-7; 7 bases match TRBD1. Germline V gives CDR1 PRHDT, CDR2 FYEKMQ (reference sequence). The CDR3 totals 14 residues. The J segment lost 4 bases and the V segment lost 0 bases, leaving 3 bases of the junction unmatched. The CDR3 sequence: CASSLGTGPYEQYF. CDR3 coding DNA: TGTGCCAGCAGCTTAGGGACAGGGCCTTACGAGCAGTACTTC.

The J gene is TRBJ1-2, the V gene TRBV18, with TRBD1 as a possible D gene (5 bases). Germline assignment: CDR1 KGHSH and CDR2 LQKENI. V dropped 3 bases and J dropped 1 base, with 6 bases sitting between them. The CDR3 length is 13 residues. This CDR3 reads CASSPTDNYGYTF. The CDR3 DNA reads TGTGCCAGCTCACCGACAGATAACTATGGCTACACCTTC.

The gene calls are TRBV4-3 and TRBJ2-7; TRBD2 aligns across 11 bases. Germline V gene sequence: CDR1 LGHNA, CDR2 YSLEER. This CDR3 comprises 14 residues. V lost 2 bases, J lost 3 bases, and 0 bases stayed unmatched. CDR3: CASSQLAGGYEQYF. The CDR3 bases are TGCGCCAGCAGCCAACTAGCGGGGGGCTACGAGCAGTACTTC.

The chain links TRBV18 to TRBJ2-5; TRBD2 matches 7 bases. The length of the CDR3 is 15 residues. CDR1 and CDR2 from the germline V gene are KGHSH and LQKENI. Trimming at V came to 2 bases and at J to 1 base, leaving 4 bases not matched to a gene. DNA of the CDR3: TGTGCCAGCTCACCAGCGGGAGATAGCCAAGAGACCCAGTACTTC. It codes for CASSPAGDSQETQYF.

This chain joins TRBV28 and TRBJ1-2; 8 positions match TRBD1. The ends lost 3 bases at V and 8 bases at J; junction bases unmatched: 8. CDR1 and CDR2 (germline): MDHEN, SYDVKM. The CDR3 spans 14 residues. The CDR3 protein is CASSFARGHRGYTF. The CDR3 nucleotides read TGTGCCAGCAGTTTCGCCAGGGGGCATCGGGGCTACACCTTC.

V is TRBV9 and J is TRBJ2-5; TRBD1 matches at 7 bases. The J call may be mistaken, given a closer DNA end match to TRBJ2-7. The CDR3 covers 13 residues. Germline V lookup: CDR1 SGDLS, CDR2 YYNGEE. The CDR3 protein is CASSPGQSYEQYF. The CDR3 coding sequence is TGTGCCAGCAGCCCGGGACAGTCCTACGAGCAGTACTTC.

This chain connects TRBV27 to TRBJ2-1; a possible D gene is TRBD2 (5 bases). This CDR3 region has 14 residues. V gave up 3 bases and J gave up 0 bases, with 6 bases separating them. The germline CDR1 and CDR2 sequences are MNHEY and SMNVEV (reference sequence). In DNA, the CDR3 is TGTGCCAGCAGTTTCAGCGGCTCCTACAATGAGCAGTTCTTC. Translated, it gives CASSFSGSYNEQFF.

CDR3 in DNA: TGTGCCAGTAGTATTGAGGGCGGAGGCACAGATACGCAGTATTTT. It translates to CASSIEGGGTDTQYF. The chain recombines TRBV19 with TRBJ2-3; D possibly corresponds to TRBD2 (5 bases). Trimming pared 3 bases from V and 1 base from J, leaving 11 bases between. The CDR3 has 15 amino acids. CDR1 is LNHDA and CDR2 is SQIVND in the germline V gene (reference sequence). Full variable domain (outside the CDR3, taken from reference TRBV19 and TRBJ2-3): DGGITQSPKYLFRKEGQNVTLSCEQNLNHDAMYWYRQDPGQGLRLIYYSQIVNDFQKGDIAEGYSVSREKKESFPLTVTSAQKNPTAFYLCASSIEGGGTDTQYFGPGTRLTVL.

The table lists this clone with a few counts. This chain links TRBV6-6 with TRBJ1-5, with 7 bases identical to TRBD1. The CDR3 loop spans 14 amino acids. Germline V gives CDR1 MNHNY, CDR2 SVGAGI (reference sequence). Germline trimming cut 7 bases from V and 4 bases from J; bases unmatched to any gene: 7. CDR3 region: CASNRQGMNQPQHF. Here the CDR3 DNA reads TGTGCCAGCAACAGACAGGGAATGAATCAGCCCCAGCATTTT.

This chain connects TRBV6-5 to TRBJ1-2, with D perhaps matching TRBD1 (6 bases). V was pared by 1 base and J by 4 bases, with 10 bases between. CDR1 and CDR2 from the germline V gene are MNHEY and SVGAGI. This CDR3 has 14 residues. As DNA, the CDR3 is TGTGCCAGCAGTTACTTCAGGGGAGCCTATGGCTACACCTTC. Its translation is CASSYFRGAYGYTF.

This clone appeared a few times. The chain uses TRBV5-1 and TRBJ2-7, with 9 bases identical to TRBD1. CDR3 size: 16 residues. After removal of 0 bases from V and 3 bases from J, the junction contained 7 bases not matched to a gene. Germline CDR1 is SGHRS and CDR2 is YFSETQ. CDR3 sequence reads: CASSLGQGEIVYEQYF. The DNA for the CDR3 is TGCGCCAGCAGCTTGGGACAGGGGGAAATTGTCTACGAGCAGTACTTC.

In its sample, this clone was seen a few times. The chain links TRBV7-2 to TRBJ2-3, with 11 bases that match TRBD2. This CDR3 has 17 amino acids. Germline CDR1 SGHTA, CDR2 FQGNSA. The ends lost 5 bases at V and 4 bases at J; junction bases unmatched: 11. The CDR3 loop reads CASSRLFSGGGADTQYF. The CDR3 nucleotides read TGTGCCAGCAGCCGACTCTTTAGCGGGGGGGGTGCAGATACGCAGTATTTT.

The chain is built from TRBV6-5 and TRBJ1-2, with a tentative D call TRBD1 (5 bases). This CDR3 is built from 15 residues. V was pared by 0 bases and J by 7 bases, with 15 bases between. Germline V gene lookup returns CDR1 MNHEY and CDR2 SVGAGI. The CDR3 sequence: CASSYSRVGVRGYTF. Written as DNA, the CDR3 is TGTGCCAGCAGTTACTCCAGGGTTGGGGTGCGTGGCTACACCTTC.

The J gene is TRBJ1-1, the V gene TRBV13, with 8 bases that match TRBD1. Germline-derived CDR1 and CDR2 are PRHDT and FYEKMQ (reference sequence). This CDR3 comprises 14 residues. J gave up 8 bases and V 1 base, and 6 bases lay outside the gene matches. The CDR3 loop is CASSLDPRGREAFF. CDR3 DNA: TGTGCCAGCAGCTTAGACCCCAGGGGGCGCGAAGCTTTCTTT. Full variable domain (rest looked up from reference TRBV13 and TRBJ1-1): AAGVIQSPRHLIKEKRETATLKCYPIPRHDTVYWYQQGPGQDPQFLISFYEKMQSDKGSIPDRFSAQQFSDYHSELNMSSLELGDSALYFCASSLDPRGREAFFGQGTRLTVV.